This T cell receptor beta chain was sequenced in a study of OX40 agonist ivuxolimab in advanced cancers. Overall study context: Partial responses were recorded for three patients, including one with hepatocellular carcinoma and two with cutaneous melanoma.

Study-wide points: At 0.1 to 3.0 mg/kg, clonal expansion of CD4+ and CD8+ blood T cells had occurred by week 6.

Assay: immunoSEQ multiplex PCR; the TCRdb copy retains only in-frame clones and omits some. Of under 100,000 clones listed, 84% were seen once; the top ten hold roughly 5.4%. Notes on this clone: The target antigen is unknown.

This CDR3 is built from 15 residues. Trimming stripped 1 base from V and 1 base from J, with 10 bases between. Germline V CDR1 and CDR2: SGHTA, FQGTGA. This clonotype was sampled from an adult with an advanced solid tumor such as melanoma, head and neck, liver or kidney cancer. The gene calls are TRBV7-3 and TRBJ1-1; D perhaps matches TRBD1 (5 bases). Sequenced material: CD4+ or CD8+ T cells sorted from blood, taken in a trial of the OX40 agonist ivuxolimab. CDR3 protein: CASSLRGASNTEAFF. In DNA, the CDR3 is TGTGCCAGCAGCTTAAGAGGGGCCTCGAACACTGAAGCTTTCTTT. The variable domain in full, with the rest retrieved from reference TRBV7-3 and TRBJ1-1, is GAGVSQTPSNKVTEKGKYVELRCDPISGHTALYWYRQSLGQGPEFLIYFQGTGAADDSGLPNDRFFAVRPEGSVSTLKIQRTERGDSAVYLCASSLRGASNTEAFFGQGTRLTVV.